The following is a TCR beta chain sequence with its context. V was pared by 1 base and J by 2 bases, with 10 bases between. The V gene's germline CDR1 is SGHTA and CDR2 FQGNSA. CDR3 length equals 15 residues. The data derive from a study of blood T cell repertoires in COVID-19. At the level of the study: The United States, Italy and Spain supplied acute and convalescent COVID-19 samples. PBMCs, B-cell-depleted T cells, or T cells provided the cDNA or gDNA that made up the material.

Original data processing: Reference gene primer amplification yielded estimated nucleated cell counts. This table comes from immunoSEQ multiplex PCR, and its TCRdb copy is limited to in-frame clones, with some not included. The V and J calls and clone size come from that table; D and trimming were worked out from the DNA. Among about 170,000 clones, around 84% were seen once, and the ten largest hold approximately 7%. The TCR was taken from a man aged 50 to 60 with active or convalescent COVID-19. The V call is TRBV7-2, the J call TRBJ2-3; a possible D gene is TRBD1 (5 bases). Source material: peripheral blood. CDR3: CASSLDRGSTDTQYF. The CDR3 DNA follows: TGTGCCAGCAGCTTAGATAGGGGTTCCACAGATACGCAGTATTTT.